Listed here is a single TCR beta chain. The antigen remains undetermined. The data belong to a study of cytomegalovirus exposure and HLA in healthy donors. Overall study context: Sequencing of 150 million to 200 million T cells in an earlier analysis found some 100 million unique TCR beta sequences. Study-level findings and limits: TCR beta V- and J-gene trimming, according to a later analysis, was linked to a missense DCLRE1C variant. Generally TCR sequences proved uncommon, though certain public TCRs appeared in numerous donors. Reports credit the classifier with highly specific, highly sensitive diagnosis of cytomegalovirus status.

The PCR employed 60 Vbeta primers together with 13 Jbeta primers. Assay used: immunoSEQ multiplex PCR; TCRdb lists only in-frame clones, some missing. This sample has roughly 190,000 clones, with more than 65% found just once. Germline V gene sequence: CDR1 SGHDT, CDR2 YYEEEE. The CDR3 extends over 15 amino acids. Germline trimming cut 0 bases from V and 7 bases from J; bases unmatched to any gene: 6. The sequence came from a girl under 18 in good health and CMV-seropositive. The sample consisted of PBMCs. This chain connects TRBV5-6 to TRBJ1-4; 7 bases align to TRBD1. The CDR3 nucleotides read TGTGCCAGCAGCTTGGCCCCAGGGGGTAGTGAAAAACTGTTTTTT. Translated: CASSLAPGGSEKLFF.